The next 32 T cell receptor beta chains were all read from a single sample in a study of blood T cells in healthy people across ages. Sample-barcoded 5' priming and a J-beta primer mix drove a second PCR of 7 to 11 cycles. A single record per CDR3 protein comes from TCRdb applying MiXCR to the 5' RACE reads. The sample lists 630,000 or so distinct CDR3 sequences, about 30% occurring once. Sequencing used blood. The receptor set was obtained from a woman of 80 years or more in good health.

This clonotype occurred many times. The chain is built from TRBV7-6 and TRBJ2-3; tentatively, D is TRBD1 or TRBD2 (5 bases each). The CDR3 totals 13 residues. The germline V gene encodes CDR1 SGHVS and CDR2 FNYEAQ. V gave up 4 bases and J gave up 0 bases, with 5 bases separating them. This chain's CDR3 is CASSWGSTDTQYF. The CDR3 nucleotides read TGTGCCAGCAGCTGGGGGAGCACAGATACGCAGTATTTT.

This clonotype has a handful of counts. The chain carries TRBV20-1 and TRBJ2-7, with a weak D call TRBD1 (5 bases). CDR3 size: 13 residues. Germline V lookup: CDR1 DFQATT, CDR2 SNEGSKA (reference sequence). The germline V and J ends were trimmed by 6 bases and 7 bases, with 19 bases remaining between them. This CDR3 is CSASRASYNEQYF. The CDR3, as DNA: TGCAGTGCGAGCAGGGCCTCCTACAATGAGCAGTACTTC.

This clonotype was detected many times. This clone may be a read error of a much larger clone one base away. The chain's CDR3 is CSAYRADTYNEQYF. The DNA for the CDR3 is TGCAGTGCTTATCGAGCGGATACCTACAATGAGCAGTACTTC. This chain connects TRBV20-1 to TRBJ2-1; weak D call: TRBD2 (5 bases). The closer fit of TRBJ2-7 to the DNA end suggests the J call may be wrong. The CDR3 is 14 amino acids. Germline V gene lookup returns CDR1 DFQATT and CDR2 SNEGSKA (reference sequence).

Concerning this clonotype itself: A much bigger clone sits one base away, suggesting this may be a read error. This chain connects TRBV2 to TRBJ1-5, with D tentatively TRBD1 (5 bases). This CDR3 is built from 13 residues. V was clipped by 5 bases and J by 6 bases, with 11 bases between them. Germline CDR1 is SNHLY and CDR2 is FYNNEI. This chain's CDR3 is CASSQGYSQPQHF. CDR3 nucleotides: TGTGCCAGCAGTCAGGGTTACAGTCAGCCCCAGCATTTT.

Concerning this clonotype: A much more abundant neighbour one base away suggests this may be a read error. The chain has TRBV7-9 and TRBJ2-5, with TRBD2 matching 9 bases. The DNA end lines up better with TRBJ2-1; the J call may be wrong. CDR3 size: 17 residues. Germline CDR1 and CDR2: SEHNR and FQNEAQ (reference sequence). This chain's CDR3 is CASSSPGLAKLQETQFF. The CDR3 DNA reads TGTGCCAGCAGCTCTCCGGGACTAGCAAAACTCCAAGAGACCCAGTTCTTC.

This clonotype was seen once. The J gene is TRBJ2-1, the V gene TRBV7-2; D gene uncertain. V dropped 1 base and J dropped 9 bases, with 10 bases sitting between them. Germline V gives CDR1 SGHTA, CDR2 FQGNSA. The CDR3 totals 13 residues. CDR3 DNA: TGTGCCAGCAGCTTAGGTGGTATAACTGAGCAGTTCTTC. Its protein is CASSLGGITEQFF. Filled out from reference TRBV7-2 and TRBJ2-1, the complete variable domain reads GAGVSQSPSNKVTEKGKDVELRCDPISGHTALYWYRQSLGQGLEFLIYFQGNSAPDKSGLPSDRFSAERTGGSVSTLTIQRTQQEDSAVYLCASSLGGITEQFFGPGTRLTVL.

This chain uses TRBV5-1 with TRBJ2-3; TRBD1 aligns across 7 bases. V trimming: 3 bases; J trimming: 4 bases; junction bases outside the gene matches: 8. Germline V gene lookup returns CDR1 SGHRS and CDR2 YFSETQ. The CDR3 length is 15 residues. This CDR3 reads CASSSTGVGPDTQYF. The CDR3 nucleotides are TGCGCCAGCAGCTCCACAGGGGTAGGCCCAGATACGCAGTATTTT.

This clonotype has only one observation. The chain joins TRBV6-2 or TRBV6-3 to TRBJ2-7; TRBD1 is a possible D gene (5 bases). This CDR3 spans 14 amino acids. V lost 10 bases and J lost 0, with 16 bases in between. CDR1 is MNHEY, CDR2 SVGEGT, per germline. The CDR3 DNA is TGTGCCACCCTACGACAGTCTAGCTCCTACGAGCAGTACTTC. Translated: CATLRQSSSYEQYF.

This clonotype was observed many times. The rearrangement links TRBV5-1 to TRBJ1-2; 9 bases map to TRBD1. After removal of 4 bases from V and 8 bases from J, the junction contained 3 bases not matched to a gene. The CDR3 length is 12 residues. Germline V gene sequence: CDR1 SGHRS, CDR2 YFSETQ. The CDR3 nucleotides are TGCGCCAGCAGCACCGGGACAGGGGGCTACACCTTC. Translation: CASSTGTGGYTF.

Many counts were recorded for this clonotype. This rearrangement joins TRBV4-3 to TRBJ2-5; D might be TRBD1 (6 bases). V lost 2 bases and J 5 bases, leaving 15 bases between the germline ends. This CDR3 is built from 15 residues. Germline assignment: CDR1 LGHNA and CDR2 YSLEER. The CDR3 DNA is TGCGCCAGCAGCCAACAAACAGGGAGCTCCGAGACCCAGTACTTC. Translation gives CASSQQTGSSETQYF.

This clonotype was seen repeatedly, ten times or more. The CDR3 DNA is TGTGCCAGCAGCCCCGCCGGGACAGCCTACGAGCAGTACTTC. Its translation: CASSPAGTAYEQYF. This sequence joins TRBV4-2 and TRBJ2-7; the match to TRBD1 covers 7 bases. The junction had 5 bases not matched to a gene; V was cut back by 4 bases and J by 2 bases. From germline, CDR1 is LGHNA and CDR2 YNFKEQ. The CDR3 runs 14 residues.

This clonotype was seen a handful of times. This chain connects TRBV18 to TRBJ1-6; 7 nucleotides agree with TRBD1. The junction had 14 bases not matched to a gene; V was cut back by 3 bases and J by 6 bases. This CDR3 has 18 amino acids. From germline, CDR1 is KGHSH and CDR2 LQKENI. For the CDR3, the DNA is TGTGCCAGCTCACCGCTTGATTTTTCAGGGGGAATTAATTCACCCCTCCACTTT. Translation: CASSPLDFSGGINSPLHF. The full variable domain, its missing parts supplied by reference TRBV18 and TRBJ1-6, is NAGVMQNPRHLVRRRGQEARLRCSPMKGHSHVYWYRQLPEEGLKFMVYLQKENIIDESGMPKERFSAEFPKEGPSILRIQQVVRGDSAAYFCASSPLDFSGGINSPLHFGNGTRLTVT.

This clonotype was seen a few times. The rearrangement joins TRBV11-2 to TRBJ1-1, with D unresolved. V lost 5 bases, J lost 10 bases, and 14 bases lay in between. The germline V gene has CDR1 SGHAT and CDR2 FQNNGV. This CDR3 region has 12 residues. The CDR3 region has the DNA TGTGCCAGCAGCCTAGGCCCAGGCGGAGCTTTCTTT. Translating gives CASSLGPGGAFF.

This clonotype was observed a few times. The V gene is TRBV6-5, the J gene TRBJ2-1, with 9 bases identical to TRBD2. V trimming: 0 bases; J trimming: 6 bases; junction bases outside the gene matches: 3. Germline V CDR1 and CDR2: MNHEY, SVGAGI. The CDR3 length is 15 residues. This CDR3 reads CASSYSSGGANEQFF. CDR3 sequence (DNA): TGTGCCAGCAGTTACTCTAGCGGGGGAGCCAATGAGCAGTTCTTC.

The CDR3 sequence is CASSIPGGPTDTQYF. In DNA, the CDR3 is TGTGCCAGCAGCATCCCGGGGGGGCCCACAGATACGCAGTATTTT. The chain is built from TRBV7-9 and TRBJ2-3; 8 positions agree with TRBD2. V lost 5 bases and J lost 2; bases outside the gene matches: 6. CDR1 SEHNR and CDR2 FQNEAQ come from the germline V gene (reference sequence). The CDR3 extends over 15 amino acids.

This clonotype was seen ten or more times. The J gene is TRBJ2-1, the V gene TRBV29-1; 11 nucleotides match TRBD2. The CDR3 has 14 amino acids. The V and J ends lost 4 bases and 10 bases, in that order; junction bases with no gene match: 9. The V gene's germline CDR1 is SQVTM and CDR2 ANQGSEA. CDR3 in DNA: TGCAGCGTTGGGTTGTTAGCGGGGGGGCACGAGCAGTTCTTC. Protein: CSVGLLAGGHEQFF.

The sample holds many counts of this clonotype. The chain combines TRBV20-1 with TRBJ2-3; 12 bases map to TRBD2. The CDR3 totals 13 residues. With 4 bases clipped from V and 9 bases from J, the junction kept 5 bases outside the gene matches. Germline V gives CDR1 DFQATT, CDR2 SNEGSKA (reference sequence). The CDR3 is CSAMTSGGETQYF. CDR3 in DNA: TGCAGTGCTATGACTAGCGGGGGAGAGACGCAGTATTTT.

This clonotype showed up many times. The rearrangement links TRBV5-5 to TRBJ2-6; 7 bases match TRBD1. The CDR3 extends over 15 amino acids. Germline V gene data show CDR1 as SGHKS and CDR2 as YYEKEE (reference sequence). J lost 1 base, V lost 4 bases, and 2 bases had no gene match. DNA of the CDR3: TGTGCCAGCAGCACACAGGGGTCTGGGGCCAACGTCCTGACTTTC. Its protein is CASSTQGSGANVLTF.

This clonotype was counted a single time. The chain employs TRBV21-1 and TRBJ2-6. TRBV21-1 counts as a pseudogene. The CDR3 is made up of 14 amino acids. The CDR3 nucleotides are TGTGCCAGCAGACGGGGTTCTGGGGCCAACGTCCGGACTTTC. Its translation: CASRRGSGANVRTF.

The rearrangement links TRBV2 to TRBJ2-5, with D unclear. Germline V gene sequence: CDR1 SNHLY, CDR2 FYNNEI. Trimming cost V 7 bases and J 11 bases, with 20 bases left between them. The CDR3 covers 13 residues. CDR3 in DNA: TGTGCCAGCAATCCAGCTTCCTACAATGAGCAGTACTTC. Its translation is CASNPASYNEQYF.

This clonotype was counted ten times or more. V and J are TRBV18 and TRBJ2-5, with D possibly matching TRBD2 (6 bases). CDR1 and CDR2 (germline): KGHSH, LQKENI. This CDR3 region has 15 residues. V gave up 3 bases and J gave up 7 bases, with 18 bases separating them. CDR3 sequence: CASSPGVPGLRTQYF. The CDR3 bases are TGTGCCAGCTCACCGGGGGTACCGGGACTCCGGACCCAGTACTTC.

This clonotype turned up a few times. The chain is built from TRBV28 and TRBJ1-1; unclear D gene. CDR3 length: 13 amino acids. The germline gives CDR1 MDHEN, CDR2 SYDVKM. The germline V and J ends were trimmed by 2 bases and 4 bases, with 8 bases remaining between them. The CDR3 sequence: CASSLRFPTEAFF. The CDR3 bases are TGTGCCAGCAGTTTAAGGTTCCCCACTGAAGCTTTCTTT.

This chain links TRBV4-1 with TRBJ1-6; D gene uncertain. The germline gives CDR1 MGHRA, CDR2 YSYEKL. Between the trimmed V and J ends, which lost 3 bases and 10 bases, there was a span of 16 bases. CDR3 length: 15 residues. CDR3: CASSQVPGERSPLHF. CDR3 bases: TGCGCCAGCAGCCAGGTCCCGGGAGAAAGATCACCCCTCCACTTT.

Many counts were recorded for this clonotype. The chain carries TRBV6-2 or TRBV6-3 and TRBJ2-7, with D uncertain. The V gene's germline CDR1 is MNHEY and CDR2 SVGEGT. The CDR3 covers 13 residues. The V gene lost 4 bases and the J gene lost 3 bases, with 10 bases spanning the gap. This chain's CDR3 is CASSSTGFYEQYF. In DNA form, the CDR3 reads TGTGCCAGCAGTTCCACGGGTTTCTACGAGCAGTACTTC.

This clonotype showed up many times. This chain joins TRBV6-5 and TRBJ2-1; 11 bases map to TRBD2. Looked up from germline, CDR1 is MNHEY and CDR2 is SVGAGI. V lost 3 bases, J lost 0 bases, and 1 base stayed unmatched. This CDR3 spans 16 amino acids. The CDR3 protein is CASSYTSGGSYNEQFF. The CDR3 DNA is TGTGCCAGCAGTTATACTAGCGGGGGCTCCTACAATGAGCAGTTCTTC.

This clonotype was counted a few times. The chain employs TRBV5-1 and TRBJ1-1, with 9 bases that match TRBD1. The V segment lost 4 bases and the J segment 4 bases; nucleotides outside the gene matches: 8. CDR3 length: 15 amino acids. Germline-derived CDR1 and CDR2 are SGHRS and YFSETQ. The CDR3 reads CASSVSRDRATEAFF. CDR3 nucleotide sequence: TGCGCCAGCAGCGTCTCCCGGGACAGGGCCACTGAAGCTTTCTTT.

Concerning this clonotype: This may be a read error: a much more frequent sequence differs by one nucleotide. Here the CDR3 DNA reads TGCGCCAGCAGCTTGGGTATGGGAATGAACACTGAAGCTTTCTTT. Protein product: CASSLGMGMNTEAFF. V gene TRBV5-1 combines with J gene TRBJ1-1; D unresolved. The CDR3 is 15 residues long. The V gene's germline CDR1 is SGHRS and CDR2 YFSETQ. Trimming removed 0 bases at V and 0 bases at J, with 9 bases between.

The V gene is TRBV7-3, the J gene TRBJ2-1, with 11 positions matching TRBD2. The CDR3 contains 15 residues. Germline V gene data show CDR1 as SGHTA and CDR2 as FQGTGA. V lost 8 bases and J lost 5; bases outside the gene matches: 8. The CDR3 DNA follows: TGTGCCAGCTGCCCTAGCGGGGGGCCCCACAATGAGCAGTTCTTC. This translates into CASCPSGGPHNEQFF.

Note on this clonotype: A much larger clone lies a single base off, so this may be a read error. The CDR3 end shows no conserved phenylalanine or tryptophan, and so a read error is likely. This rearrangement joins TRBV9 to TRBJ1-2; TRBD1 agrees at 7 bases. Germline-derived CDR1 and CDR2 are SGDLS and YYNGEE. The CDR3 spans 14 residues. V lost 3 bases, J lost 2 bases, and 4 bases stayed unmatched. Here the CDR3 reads CASSALTGNYGYTL. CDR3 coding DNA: TGTGCCAGCAGCGCCTTGACAGGGAACTATGGCTACACCCTC.

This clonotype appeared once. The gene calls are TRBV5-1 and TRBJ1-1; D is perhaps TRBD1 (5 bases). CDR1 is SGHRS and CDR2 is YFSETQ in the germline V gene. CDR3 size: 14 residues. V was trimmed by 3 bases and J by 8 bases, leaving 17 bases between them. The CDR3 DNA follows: TGCGCCAGCAGCTCCGGCGGGGGAGCAGAGGAAGCTTTCTTT. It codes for CASSSGGGAEEAFF.

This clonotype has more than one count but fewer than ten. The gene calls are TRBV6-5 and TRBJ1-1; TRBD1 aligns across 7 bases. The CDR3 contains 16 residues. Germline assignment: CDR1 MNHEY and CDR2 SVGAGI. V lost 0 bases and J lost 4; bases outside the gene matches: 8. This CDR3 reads CASSYSDRRRFTEAFF. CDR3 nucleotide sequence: TGTGCCAGCAGTTACTCGGACAGGAGGAGATTCACTGAAGCTTTCTTT.

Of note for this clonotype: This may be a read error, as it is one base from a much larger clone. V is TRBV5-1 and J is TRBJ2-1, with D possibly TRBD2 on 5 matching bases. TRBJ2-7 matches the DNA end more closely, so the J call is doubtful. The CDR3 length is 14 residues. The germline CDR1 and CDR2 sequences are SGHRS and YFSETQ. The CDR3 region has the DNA TGCGCCAGCAGCTTGGCGGGGTTCCTCAATGAGCAGTACTTC. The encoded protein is CASSLAGFLNEQYF.